This T cell receptor (beta chain) was documented in a study of T cells after somatic rescue of genetic block. This clone has more than one count but fewer than ten. Method: immunoSEQ multiplex PCR; TCRdb's copy keeps in-frame clones and lacks some. The sample consists of 55,000 to 70,000 clones, under 95% of them appearing once. Germline-derived CDR1 and CDR2 are SGHTS and YDEGEE. V shed 1 base and J shed 2 bases, with 7 bases lying between them. The length of the CDR3 is 14 residues. The source is a man between 40 and 49 years old. The chain has TRBV5-8 and TRBJ2-1; no definite D call. The sequencing sample was made of peripheral blood mononuclear cells (PBMCs). CDR3 sequence reads: CASSLSVPYNEQFF. In DNA, the CDR3 is TGTGCCAGCAGCTTGAGTGTCCCCTACAATGAGCAGTTCTTC.